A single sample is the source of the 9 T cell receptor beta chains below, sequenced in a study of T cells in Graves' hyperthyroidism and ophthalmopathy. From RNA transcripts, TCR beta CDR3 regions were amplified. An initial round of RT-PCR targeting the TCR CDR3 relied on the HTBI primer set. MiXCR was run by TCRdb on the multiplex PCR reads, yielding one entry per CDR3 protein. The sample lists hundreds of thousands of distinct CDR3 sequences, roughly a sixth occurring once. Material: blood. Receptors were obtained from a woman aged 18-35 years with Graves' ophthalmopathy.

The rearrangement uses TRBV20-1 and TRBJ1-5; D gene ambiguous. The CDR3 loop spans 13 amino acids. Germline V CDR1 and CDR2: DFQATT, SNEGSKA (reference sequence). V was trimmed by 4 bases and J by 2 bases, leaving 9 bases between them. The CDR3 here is CSATGWGNQPQHF. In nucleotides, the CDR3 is TGCAGTGCTACAGGTTGGGGCAATCAGCCCCAGCATTTT.

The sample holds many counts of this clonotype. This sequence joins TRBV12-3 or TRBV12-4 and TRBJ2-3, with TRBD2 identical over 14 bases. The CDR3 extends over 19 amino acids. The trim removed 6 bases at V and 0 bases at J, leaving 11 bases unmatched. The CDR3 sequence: CASSYGLAGGGGSTDTQYF. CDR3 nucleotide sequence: TGTGCCAGCAGCTACGGACTAGCGGGAGGAGGGGGTAGCACAGATACGCAGTATTTT.

In nucleotides, the CDR3 is TGTGCCAGTAGCCCTGATAAAGGGGATGCCTATGGCTACACCTTC. This translates into CASSPDKGDAYGYTF. The V call is TRBV7-9, the J call TRBJ1-2, with a possible D match to TRBD1 (5 bases). The germline V gene encodes CDR1 SEHNR and CDR2 FQNEAQ (reference sequence). This CDR3 is 15 amino acids long. V was trimmed by 9 bases and J by 4 bases, leaving 21 bases between them.

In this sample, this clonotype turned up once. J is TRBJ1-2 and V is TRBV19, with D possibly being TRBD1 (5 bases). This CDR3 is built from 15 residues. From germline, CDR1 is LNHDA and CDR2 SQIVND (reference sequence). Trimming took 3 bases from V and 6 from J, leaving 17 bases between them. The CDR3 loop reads CASSIGRVENHGYTF. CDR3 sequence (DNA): TGTGCCAGTAGTATTGGCAGGGTGGAGAACCATGGCTACACCTTC.

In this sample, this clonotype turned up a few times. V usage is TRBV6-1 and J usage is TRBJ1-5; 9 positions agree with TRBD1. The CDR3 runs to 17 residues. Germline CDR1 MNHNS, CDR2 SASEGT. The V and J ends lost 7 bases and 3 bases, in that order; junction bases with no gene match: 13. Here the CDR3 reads CASNNPRTGVNNQPQHF. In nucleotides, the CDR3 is TGTGCCAGCAATAACCCCAGGACAGGGGTAAACAATCAGCCCCAGCATTTT.

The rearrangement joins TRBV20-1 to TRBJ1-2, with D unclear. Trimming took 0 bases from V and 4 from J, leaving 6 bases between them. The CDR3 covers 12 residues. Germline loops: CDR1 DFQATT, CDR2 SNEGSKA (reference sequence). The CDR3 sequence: CSARDQVYGYTF. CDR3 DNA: TGCAGTGCTAGAGACCAGGTCTATGGCTACACCTTC.

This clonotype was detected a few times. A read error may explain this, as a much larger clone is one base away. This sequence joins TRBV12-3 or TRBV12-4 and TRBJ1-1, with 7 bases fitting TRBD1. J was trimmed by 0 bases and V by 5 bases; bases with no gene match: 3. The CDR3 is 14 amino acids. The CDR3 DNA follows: TGTGCCAGCAGTCGGGACAGCATGAACACTGAAGCTTTCTTT. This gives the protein CASSRDSMNTEAFF.

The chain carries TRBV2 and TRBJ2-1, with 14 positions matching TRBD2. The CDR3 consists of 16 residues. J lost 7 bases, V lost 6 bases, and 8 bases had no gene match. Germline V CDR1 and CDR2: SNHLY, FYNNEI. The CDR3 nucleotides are TGTGCCAGCAGGACTCCGACTAGCGGGAGGGGAAATGAGCAGTTCTTC. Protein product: CASRTPTSGRGNEQFF.

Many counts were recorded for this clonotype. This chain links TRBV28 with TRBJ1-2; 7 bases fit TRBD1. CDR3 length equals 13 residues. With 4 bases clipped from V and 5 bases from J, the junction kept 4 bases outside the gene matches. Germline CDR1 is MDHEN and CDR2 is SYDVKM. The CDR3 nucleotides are TGTGCCAGCAGTTCGGGACAGCCTTATGGCTACACCTTC. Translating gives CASSSGQPYGYTF.